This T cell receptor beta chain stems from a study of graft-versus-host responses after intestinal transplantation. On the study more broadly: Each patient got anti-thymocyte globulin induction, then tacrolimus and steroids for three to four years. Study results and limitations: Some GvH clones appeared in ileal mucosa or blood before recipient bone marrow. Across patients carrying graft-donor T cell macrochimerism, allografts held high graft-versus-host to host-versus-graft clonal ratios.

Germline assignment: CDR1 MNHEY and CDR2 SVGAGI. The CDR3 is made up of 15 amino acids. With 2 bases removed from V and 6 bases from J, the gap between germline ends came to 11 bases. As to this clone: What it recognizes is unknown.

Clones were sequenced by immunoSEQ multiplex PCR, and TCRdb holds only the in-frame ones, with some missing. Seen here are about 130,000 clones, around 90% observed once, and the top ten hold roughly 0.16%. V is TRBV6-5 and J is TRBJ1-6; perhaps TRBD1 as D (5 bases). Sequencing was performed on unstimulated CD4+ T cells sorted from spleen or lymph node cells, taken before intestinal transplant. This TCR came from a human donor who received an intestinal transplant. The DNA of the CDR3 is TGTGCCAGCAGTTACAGGGAGGGGCGTAATTCACCCCTCCACTTT. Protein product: CASSYREGRNSPLHF.